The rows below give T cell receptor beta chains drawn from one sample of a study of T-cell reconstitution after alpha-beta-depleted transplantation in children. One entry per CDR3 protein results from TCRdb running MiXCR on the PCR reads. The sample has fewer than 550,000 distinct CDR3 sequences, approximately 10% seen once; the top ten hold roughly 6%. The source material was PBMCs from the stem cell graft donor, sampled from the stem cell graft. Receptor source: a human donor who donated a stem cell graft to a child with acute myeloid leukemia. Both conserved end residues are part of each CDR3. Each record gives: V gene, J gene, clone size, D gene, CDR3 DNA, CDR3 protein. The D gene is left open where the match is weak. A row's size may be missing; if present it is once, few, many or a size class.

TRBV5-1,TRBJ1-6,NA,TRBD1,TGCGCCAGCACCGAGACAGGGAGTTCACCCCTCCACTTT,CASTETGSSPLHF
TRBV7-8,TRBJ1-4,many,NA,TGTGCCAGCAGCTTAATTGGGGCTATAGAGGAAAAACTGTTTTTT,CASSLIGAIEEKLFF
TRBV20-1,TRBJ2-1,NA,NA,TGCAGTGCTAAATCCGGGATTAGCGGCACTCACAATGAGCAGTTCTTC,CSAKSGISGTHNEQFF
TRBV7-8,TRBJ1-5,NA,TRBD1,TGTGCCAGCACCGCCGGGACAGGGGTAGAGCCCCAGCATTTT,CASTAGTGVEPQHF
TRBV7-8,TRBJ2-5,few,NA,TGTGCCAGCAGTTCTCCGGGACACGGCCAAGAGACCCAGTACTTC,CASSSPGHGQETQYF
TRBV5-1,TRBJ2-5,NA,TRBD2,TGCGCCAGCAGCACCTCTAGCGGGGGCGAGCATTCGGAGACCCAGTACTTC,CASSTSSGGEHSETQYF
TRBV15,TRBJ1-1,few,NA,TGTGCCACCAGCAGAGATCGACACAGCACTGAAGCTTTCTTT,CATSRDRHSTEAFF
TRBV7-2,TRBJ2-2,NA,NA,TGTGCCAGCAGCCCGGGGGGCACTAGGATATATGCCGGGGAGCTGTTTTTT,CASSPGGTRIYAGELFF
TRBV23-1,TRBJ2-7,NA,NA,TGCGCCAGCAGCCTTAATACGGCTAGTGTCTCCTACGAGCAGTACTTC,CASSLNTASVSYEQYF
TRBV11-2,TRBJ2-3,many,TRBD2,TGTGCCAGCAGCCTGGGACTAGCGGGAGGGCCAGGGACAGATACGCAGTATTTT,CASSLGLAGGPGTDTQYF
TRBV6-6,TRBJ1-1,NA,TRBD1,TGTGCCAGCAGTTCAGGGGGCGCGGGAGAAGCTTTCTTT,CASSSGGAGEAFF